A single sample is the source of the 12 T cell receptor beta chains below, sequenced in a study of OX40 agonist ivuxolimab in advanced cancers. The data were produced by immunoSEQ multiplex PCR, yet TCRdb's version contains in-frame clones alone and is incomplete. The data show fewer than 90,000 clones, approximately 89% seen once. Material: CD4+ or CD8+ T cells sorted from blood, obtained in a trial of the OX40 agonist ivuxolimab. These receptor sequences come from an adult with an advanced solid tumor such as melanoma, head and neck, liver or kidney cancer.

This chain joins TRBV7-9 and TRBJ1-5; unclear D gene. Germline lookup yields CDR1 SEHNR and CDR2 FQNEAQ (reference sequence). There are 16 residues in the CDR3. The V and J ends lost 1 base and 2 bases respectively, with 12 bases between them. The CDR3 loop reads CASSLDGLWGNQPQHF. The CDR3 coding sequence is TGTGCCAGCAGCTTAGATGGGCTCTGGGGCAATCAGCCCCAGCATTTT.

The V gene is TRBV27, the J gene TRBJ2-3, with D tentatively TRBD1 (6 bases). The CDR3 consists of 13 residues. Deletions cut 11 bases from V and 7 bases from J, with 19 bases between. Germline V gene sequence: CDR1 MNHEY, CDR2 SMNVEV (reference sequence). This CDR3 reads CAASLIQGNTQYF. The CDR3 DNA reads as TGTGCCGCGTCCTTAATACAGGGAAATACGCAGTATTTT.

The rearrangement uses TRBV5-1 and TRBJ2-7; 7 bases are a match to TRBD2. The J segment lost 4 bases and the V segment lost 0 bases, leaving 7 bases of the junction unmatched. The germline V gene has CDR1 SGHRS and CDR2 YFSETQ. This CDR3 is 15 amino acids long. CDR3 amino acids: CASSLVGGGSYEQYF. In DNA, the CDR3 is TGCGCCAGCAGCTTGGTGGGCGGGGGAAGTTACGAGCAGTACTTC.

The V call is TRBV18, the J call TRBJ1-6, with 7 bases fitting TRBD1. Germline trimming cut 4 bases from V and 7 bases from J; bases unmatched to any gene: 4. Germline V CDR1 and CDR2: KGHSH, LQKENI. The CDR3 runs 14 residues. CDR3 in DNA: TGTGCCAGCTCACTCCGGGACAGCAATTCACCCCTCCACTTT. Its protein product is CASSLRDSNSPLHF.

The chain carries TRBV30 and TRBJ1-5, with a tentative D call TRBD1 (5 bases). This CDR3 comprises 13 residues. Germline loops: CDR1 GTSNPN, CDR2 SVGIG (reference sequence). V was pared by 0 bases and J by 5 bases, with 8 bases between. CDR3 loop: CAWSVRGDQPQHF. In DNA form, the CDR3 reads TGTGCCTGGAGTGTACGGGGGGATCAGCCCCAGCATTTT.

On this clone itself: One end of the junction is discordant with germline, which a read error may explain. V and J are TRBV7-7 and TRBJ1-1; D gene ambiguous. Germline CDR1 is SSHAT and CDR2 is FNYEAQ (reference sequence). This CDR3 has 13 amino acids. The CDR3 is CASSFRVDTEAFF. As DNA, the CDR3 is TGTGCTAGCAGCTTTCGGGTGGACACTGAAGCTTTCTTT.

The V call is TRBV6-1, the J call TRBJ2-7; 12 bases fit TRBD2. CDR3 length: 14 amino acids. Germline V gene lookup returns CDR1 MNHNS and CDR2 SASEGT. V trimming: 6 bases; J trimming: 2 bases; junction bases outside the gene matches: 2. The CDR3, as DNA: TGTGCCAGCAGCAGGACTAGCGGGGCCTACGAGCAGTACTTC. Amino acids: CASSRTSGAYEQYF.

The chain has TRBV5-5 and TRBJ2-5; 8 bases agree with TRBD2. CDR1 is SGHKS and CDR2 is YYEKEE in the germline V gene (reference sequence). The CDR3 contains 18 residues. The V and J ends lost 4 bases and 5 bases, in that order; junction bases with no gene match: 19. Here the CDR3 reads CASSPRLNSGVTGETQYF. For the CDR3, the DNA is TGTGCCAGCAGCCCGCGACTAAATAGCGGGGTAACGGGGGAGACCCAGTACTTC.

This rearrangement joins TRBV2 to TRBJ1-5; 9 bases line up with TRBD1. From germline, CDR1 is SNHLY and CDR2 FYNNEI. The J segment lost 1 base and the V segment lost 6 bases, leaving 4 bases of the junction unmatched. The CDR3 spans 15 residues. In DNA form, the CDR3 reads TGTGCCAGCAGCGCCGGACAGGGGAGCAATCAGCCCCAGCATTTT. This gives the protein CASSAGQGSNQPQHF. Complete variable domain (other parts from reference TRBV2 and TRBJ1-5): EPEVTQTPSHQVTQMGQEVILRCVPISNHLYFYWYRQILGQKVEFLVSFYNNEISEKSEIFDDQFSVERPDGSNFTLKIRSTKLEDSAMYFCASSAGQGSNQPQHFGDGTRLSIL.

The V and J genes are TRBV28 and TRBJ2-7, with D possibly TRBD1 on 6 matching bases. The V gene's germline CDR1 is MDHEN and CDR2 SYDVKM. Trimming removed 2 bases at V and 0 bases at J, with 20 bases between. The CDR3 is 18 amino acids. The CDR3, as DNA: TGTGCCAGCAGTTTAGAGACAGGTCTGTATTCGAGCTCCTACGAGCAGTACTTC. Translated, it gives CASSLETGLYSSSYEQYF.

This clone was counted a few times. This chain uses TRBV2 with TRBJ1-1, with a possible D match to TRBD1 (5 bases). The CDR3 has 13 amino acids. Germline CDR1 reads SNHLY; CDR2 reads FYNNEI. With 10 bases removed from V and 3 bases from J, the gap between germline ends came to 15 bases. In nucleotides, the CDR3 is TGTGCCACCGTACGGGTCAGGGACACTGAAGCTTTCTTT. It codes for CATVRVRDTEAFF.

V gene TRBV7-3 combines with J gene TRBJ2-2; no clear D gene. The CDR3 runs 16 residues. V was shortened by 2 bases and J by 5 bases, with 15 bases between the two germline ends. Germline V gives CDR1 SGHTA, CDR2 FQGTGA. This chain's CDR3 is CASSLRTPDGTGELFF. CDR3 sequence (DNA): TGTGCCAGCAGCTTACGTACCCCGGACGGAACCGGGGAGCTGTTTTTT.